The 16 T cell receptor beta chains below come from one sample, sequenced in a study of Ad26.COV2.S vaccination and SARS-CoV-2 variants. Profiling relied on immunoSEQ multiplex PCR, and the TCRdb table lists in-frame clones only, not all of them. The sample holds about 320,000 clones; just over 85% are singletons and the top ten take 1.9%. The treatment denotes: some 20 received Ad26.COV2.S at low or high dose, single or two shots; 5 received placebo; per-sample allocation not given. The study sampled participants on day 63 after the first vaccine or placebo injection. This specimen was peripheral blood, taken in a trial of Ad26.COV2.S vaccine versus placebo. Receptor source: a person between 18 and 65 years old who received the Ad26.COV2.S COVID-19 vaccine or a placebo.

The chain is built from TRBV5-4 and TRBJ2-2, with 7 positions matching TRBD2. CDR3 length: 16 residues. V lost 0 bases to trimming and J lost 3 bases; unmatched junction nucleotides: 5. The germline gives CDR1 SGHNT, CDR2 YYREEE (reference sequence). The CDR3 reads CASSLAPGRDTGELFF. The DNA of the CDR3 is TGTGCCAGCAGCTTGGCTCCAGGGAGGGACACCGGGGAGCTGTTTTTT.

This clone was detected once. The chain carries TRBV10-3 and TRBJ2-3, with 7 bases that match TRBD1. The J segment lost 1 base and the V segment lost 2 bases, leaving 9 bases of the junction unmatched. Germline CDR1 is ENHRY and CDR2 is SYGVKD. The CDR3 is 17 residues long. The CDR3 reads CAISEPSLGQGTDTQYF. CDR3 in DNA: TGTGCCATCAGTGAGCCTTCCTTAGGACAGGGCACAGATACGCAGTATTTT.

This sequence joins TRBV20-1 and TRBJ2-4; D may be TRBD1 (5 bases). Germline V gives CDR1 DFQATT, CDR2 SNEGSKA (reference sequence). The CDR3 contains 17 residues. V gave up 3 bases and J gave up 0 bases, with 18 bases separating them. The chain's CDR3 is CSASPQAVLLAKNIQYF. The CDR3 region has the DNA TGCAGTGCTAGTCCACAGGCAGTCCTACTAGCCAAAAACATTCAGTACTTC.

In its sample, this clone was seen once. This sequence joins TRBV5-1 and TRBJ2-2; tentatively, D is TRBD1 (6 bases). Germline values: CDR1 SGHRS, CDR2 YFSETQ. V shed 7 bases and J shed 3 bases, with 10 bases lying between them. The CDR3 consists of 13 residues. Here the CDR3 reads CASGNRDTGELFF. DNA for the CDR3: TGCGCCAGCGGGAACAGGGACACCGGGGAGCTGTTTTTT.

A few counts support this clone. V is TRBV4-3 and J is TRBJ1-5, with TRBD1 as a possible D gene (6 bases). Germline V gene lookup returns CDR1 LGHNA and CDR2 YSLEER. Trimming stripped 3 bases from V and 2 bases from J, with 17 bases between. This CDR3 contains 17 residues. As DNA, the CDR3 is TGCGCCAGCAGCCAGCAGACAGGCACCGATGGCAATCAGCCCCAGCATTTT. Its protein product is CASSQQTGTDGNQPQHF.

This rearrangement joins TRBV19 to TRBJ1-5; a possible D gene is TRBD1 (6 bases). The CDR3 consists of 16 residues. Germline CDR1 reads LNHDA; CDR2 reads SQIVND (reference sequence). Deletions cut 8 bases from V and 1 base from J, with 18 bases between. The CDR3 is CASQGQTPWSNQPQHF. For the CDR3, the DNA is TGTGCCAGTCAAGGACAGACCCCATGGAGCAATCAGCCCCAGCATTTT. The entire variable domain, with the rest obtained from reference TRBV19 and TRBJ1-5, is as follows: DGGITQSPKYLFRKEGQNVTLSCEQNLNHDAMYWYRQDPGQGLRLIYYSQIVNDFQKGDIAEGYSVSREKKESFPLTVTSAQKNPTAFYLCASQGQTPWSNQPQHFGDGTRLSIL.

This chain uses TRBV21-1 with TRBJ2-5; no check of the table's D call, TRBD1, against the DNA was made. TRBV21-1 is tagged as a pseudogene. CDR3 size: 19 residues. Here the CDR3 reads CASTKTGTVGGQGVATQYF. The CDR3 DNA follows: TGTGCCAGCACCAAAACTGGGACCGTCGGGGGACAGGGGGTTGCGACCCAGTACTTC.

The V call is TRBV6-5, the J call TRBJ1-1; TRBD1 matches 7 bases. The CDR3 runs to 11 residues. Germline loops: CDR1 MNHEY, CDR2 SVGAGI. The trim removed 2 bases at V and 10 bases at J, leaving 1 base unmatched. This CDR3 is CASSYPGGAFF. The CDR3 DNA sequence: TGTGCCAGCAGTTACCCAGGGGGAGCTTTCTTT.

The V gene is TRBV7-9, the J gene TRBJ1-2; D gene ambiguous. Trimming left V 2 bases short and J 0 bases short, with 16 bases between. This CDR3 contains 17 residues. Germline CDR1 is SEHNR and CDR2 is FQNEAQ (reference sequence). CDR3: CASSLLGGSTTNYGYTF. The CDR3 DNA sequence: TGTGCCAGCAGCTTATTAGGCGGATCGACTACTAACTATGGCTACACCTTC.

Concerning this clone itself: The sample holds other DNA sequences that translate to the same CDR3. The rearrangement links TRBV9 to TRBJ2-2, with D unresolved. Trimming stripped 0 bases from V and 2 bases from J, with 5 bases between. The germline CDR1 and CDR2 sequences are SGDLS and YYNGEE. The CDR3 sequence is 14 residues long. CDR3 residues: CASSVGGNTGELFF. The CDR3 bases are TGTGCCAGCAGCGTAGGGGGTAACACCGGGGAGCTGTTTTTT.

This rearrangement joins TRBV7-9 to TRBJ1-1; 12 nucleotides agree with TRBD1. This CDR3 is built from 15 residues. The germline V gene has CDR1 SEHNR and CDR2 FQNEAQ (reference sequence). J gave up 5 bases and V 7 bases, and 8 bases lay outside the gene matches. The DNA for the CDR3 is TGTGCCAGCATCCGGGACAGGGGGCCTGGTACTGAAGCTTTCTTT. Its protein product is CASIRDRGPGTEAFF. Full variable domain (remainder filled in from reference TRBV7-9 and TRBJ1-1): DTGVSQNPRHKITKRGQNVTFRCDPISEHNRLYWYRQTLGQGPEFLTYFQNEAQLEKSRLLSDRFSAERPKGSFSTLEIQRTEQGDSAMYLCASIRDRGPGTEAFFGQGTRLTVV.

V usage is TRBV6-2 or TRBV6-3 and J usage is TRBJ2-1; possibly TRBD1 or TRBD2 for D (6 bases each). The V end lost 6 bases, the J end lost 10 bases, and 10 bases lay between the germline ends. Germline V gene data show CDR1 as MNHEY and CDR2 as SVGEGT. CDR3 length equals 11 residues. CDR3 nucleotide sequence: TGTGCCAGCAGCGAAGGGGGGGAGCAGTTCTTC. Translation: CASSEGGEQFF.

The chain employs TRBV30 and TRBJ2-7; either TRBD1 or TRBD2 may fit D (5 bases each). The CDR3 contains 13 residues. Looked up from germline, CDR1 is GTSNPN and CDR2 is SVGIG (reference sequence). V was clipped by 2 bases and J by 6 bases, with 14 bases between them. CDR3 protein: CAWSWDRWAEQYF. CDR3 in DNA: TGTGCCTGGAGTTGGGACCGGTGGGCCGAGCAGTACTTC.

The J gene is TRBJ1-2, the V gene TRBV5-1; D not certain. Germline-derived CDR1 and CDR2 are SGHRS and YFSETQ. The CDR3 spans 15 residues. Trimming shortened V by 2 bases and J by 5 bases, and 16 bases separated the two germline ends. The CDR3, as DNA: TGCGCCAGCAGCTTATTAGAATCAGGCCAATATGGCTACACCTTC. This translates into CASSLLESGQYGYTF.

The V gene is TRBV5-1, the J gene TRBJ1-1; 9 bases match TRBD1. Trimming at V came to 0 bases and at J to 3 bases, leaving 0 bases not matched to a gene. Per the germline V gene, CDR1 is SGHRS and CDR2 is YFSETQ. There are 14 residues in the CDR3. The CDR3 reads CASSLGDRDTEAFF. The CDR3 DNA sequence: TGCGCCAGCAGCTTGGGGGACAGGGACACTGAAGCTTTCTTT.

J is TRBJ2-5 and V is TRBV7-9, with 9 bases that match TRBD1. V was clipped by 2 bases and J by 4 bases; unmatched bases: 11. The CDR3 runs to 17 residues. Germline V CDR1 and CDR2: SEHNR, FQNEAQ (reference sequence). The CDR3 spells CASSLPRDRAVGETQYF. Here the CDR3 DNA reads TGTGCCAGCAGCTTACCGCGGGACAGGGCGGTGGGAGAGACCCAGTACTTC.